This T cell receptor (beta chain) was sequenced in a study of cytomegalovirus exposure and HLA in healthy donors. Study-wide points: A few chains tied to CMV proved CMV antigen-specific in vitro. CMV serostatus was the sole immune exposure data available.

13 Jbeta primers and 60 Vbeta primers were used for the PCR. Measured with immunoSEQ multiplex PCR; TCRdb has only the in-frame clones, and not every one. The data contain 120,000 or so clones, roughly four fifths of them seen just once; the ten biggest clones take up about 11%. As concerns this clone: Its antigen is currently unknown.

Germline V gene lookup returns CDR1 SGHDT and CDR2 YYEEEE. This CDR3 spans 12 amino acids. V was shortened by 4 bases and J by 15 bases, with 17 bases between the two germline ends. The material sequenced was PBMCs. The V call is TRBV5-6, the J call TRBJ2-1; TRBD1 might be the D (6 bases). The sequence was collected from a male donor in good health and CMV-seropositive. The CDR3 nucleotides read TGTGCCAGCAGCCCAAGGACAGCCGAAAGGTTCTTC. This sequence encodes CASSPRTAERFF.